Following are 27 T cell receptor beta chains from one sample sequenced in a study of T cells after yellow fever vaccination. TCRdb reanalysed the 5' RACE reads using MiXCR and keeps one entry per CDR3 protein. The sample holds about 500,000 distinct CDR3 sequences, about 17% seen once. This specimen consisted of PBMCs, obtained around 5 days after the first yellow fever vaccination. Source of these receptors: a man aged 18 to 29 who received the YFV17D yellow fever vaccine.

This clonotype was observed a handful of times. The chain is built from TRBV7-2 and TRBJ2-3; 12 nucleotides line up with TRBD2. Germline-derived CDR1 and CDR2 are SGHTA and FQGNSA. V gave up 0 bases and J gave up 4 bases; unmatched junction bases: 2. This CDR3 region has 16 residues. Written as DNA, the CDR3 is TGTGCCAGCAGCTTAGCGTCTAGCGGGGGGGCAGATACGCAGTATTTT. Translating gives CASSLASSGGADTQYF.

This clonotype appeared a few times. The chain is built from TRBV6-1 and TRBJ2-7, with TRBD1 as a possible D gene (5 bases). Germline V CDR1 and CDR2: MNHNS, SASEGT. CDR3 size: 15 residues. V lost 7 bases, J lost 0 bases, and 16 bases lay in between. Here the CDR3 DNA reads TGTGCCAGCACCCCAGGGAACAGCCTCTCCTACGAGCAGTACTTC. The encoded protein is CASTPGNSLSYEQYF.

V gene TRBV12-5 combines with J gene TRBJ2-7; D gene unclear. CDR1 and CDR2 (germline): LGHNT, FRNRAP. The V end lost 5 bases, the J end lost 3 bases, and 5 bases lay between the germline ends. The CDR3 loop spans 11 amino acids. CDR3 DNA: TGTGCTAGTGGTACGAACTACGAGCAGTACTTC. Translating gives CASGTNYEQYF.

This clonotype has more than one count but fewer than ten. The V call is TRBV7-9, the J call TRBJ2-7; D is uncertain. Trimming took off 5 bases at V and 0 bases at J, with 11 bases between the two ends. The CDR3 sequence is 14 residues long. The V gene's germline CDR1 is SEHNR and CDR2 FQNEAQ (reference sequence). This CDR3 is CASSAPSRSYEQYF. The CDR3 region has the DNA TGTGCCAGCAGCGCTCCCTCGCGCTCCTACGAGCAGTACTTC.

The rearrangement joins TRBV12-3 or TRBV12-4 to TRBJ2-5; tentative D call: TRBD1 (5 bases). Deletions cut 6 bases from V and 9 bases from J, with 17 bases between. This CDR3 has 13 amino acids. CDR3 nucleotide sequence: TGTGCCAGCAGCCCCGACAGCCCACAGGCCCAGTACTTC. Translated, it gives CASSPDSPQAQYF.

The V and J genes are TRBV20-1 and TRBJ2-7; 7 bases are a match to TRBD1. This CDR3 spans 13 amino acids. With V trimmed by 6 bases and J by 2 bases, 7 bases remained unmatched. Per the germline V gene, CDR1 is DFQATT and CDR2 is SNEGSKA (reference sequence). CDR3 amino acids: CSAAGTVAYEQYF. In DNA form, the CDR3 reads TGCAGTGCCGCCGGGACAGTAGCCTACGAGCAGTACTTC.

This clonotype was counted a few times. V and J are TRBV20-1 and TRBJ1-1; perhaps TRBD1 as D (5 bases). The CDR3 consists of 13 residues. Trimming left V 3 bases short and J 3 bases short, with 11 bases between. CDR1 is DFQATT and CDR2 is SNEGSKA in the germline V gene (reference sequence). The CDR3 sequence is CSASGGGHTEAFF. The CDR3 bases are TGCAGTGCTAGTGGGGGAGGTCACACTGAAGCTTTCTTT.

This clonotype turned up a few times. The chain has TRBV3-1 and TRBJ2-5, with D possibly matching TRBD1 (9 bases). Looked up from germline, CDR1 is LGHDT and CDR2 is YNNKEL (reference sequence). This CDR3 contains 16 residues. Trimming pared 4 bases from V and 7 bases from J, leaving 22 bases between. CDR3 residues: CASSPRSAGGQGTQYF. CDR3 nucleotide sequence: TGTGCCAGCAGCCCCCGCTCGGCGGGGGGACAGGGGACCCAGTACTTC.

The chain uses TRBV2 and TRBJ2-2; D gene ambiguous. Deletions cut 4 bases from V and 6 bases from J, with 9 bases between. Germline V gene sequence: CDR1 SNHLY, CDR2 FYNNEI. The CDR3 is 13 residues long. The CDR3 sequence is CASSGRVAGELFF. DNA for the CDR3: TGTGCCAGCAGTGGAAGGGTGGCCGGGGAGCTGTTTTTT.

The rearrangement joins TRBV4-2 to TRBJ2-3; 15 bases agree with TRBD2. The CDR3 is made up of 19 amino acids. V was clipped by 4 bases and J by 6 bases; unmatched bases: 14. Germline V gives CDR1 LGHNA, CDR2 YNFKEQ. The CDR3 loop reads CASSPGLAGGPMFRDTQYF. The CDR3 DNA sequence: TGTGCCAGCAGCCCCGGACTAGCGGGGGGGCCAATGTTTCGGGATACGCAGTATTTT.

The V call is TRBV29-1, the J call TRBJ1-1; no clear D. The CDR3 runs to 11 residues. V was pared by 5 bases and J by 7 bases, with 11 bases between. CDR1 is SQVTM and CDR2 is ANQGSEA in the germline V gene. DNA for the CDR3: TGCAGCGTTTCGCTAAAAGTTGAAGCTTTCTTT. It yields the protein CSVSLKVEAFF. The full variable domain, rest sourced from reference TRBV29-1 and TRBJ1-1, is SAVISQKPSRDICQRGTSLTIQCQVDSQVTMMFWYRQQPGQSLTLIATANQGSEATYESGFVIDKFPISRPNLTFSTLTVSNMSPEDSSIYLCSVSLKVEAFFGQGTRLTVV.

This clonotype was seen a few times. The chain combines TRBV4-3 with TRBJ2-1, with D maybe TRBD1 (6 bases). The CDR3 runs 16 residues. CDR1 is LGHNA, CDR2 YSLEER, per germline. V lost 2 bases to trimming and J lost 2 bases, with 13 bases between them. CDR3 residues: CASSQFGQITYNEQFF. The CDR3, as DNA: TGCGCCAGCAGCCAATTTGGACAGATAACCTACAATGAGCAGTTCTTC.

V gene TRBV6-2 or TRBV6-3 combines with J gene TRBJ2-6; a possible D gene is TRBD2 (5 bases). The CDR3 is 16 residues long. V was clipped by 8 bases and J by 3 bases, with 17 bases between them. Germline lookup yields CDR1 MNHEY and CDR2 SVGEGT. The DNA of the CDR3 is TGTGCCAGCCGAGTGCCGGGGAGAAGTGGGGCCAACGTCCTGACTTTC. Its protein is CASRVPGRSGANVLTF.

DNA of the CDR3: TGTGCCAGCAGCTGGTCAACAGGGGAAACTGAAGCTTTCTTT. Translating gives CASSWSTGETEAFF. V and J are TRBV5-8 and TRBJ1-1; the match to TRBD1 covers 7 bases. The junction had 7 bases not matched to a gene; V was cut back by 3 bases and J by 5 bases. The CDR3 spans 14 residues. From germline, CDR1 is SGHTS and CDR2 YDEGEE.

This clonotype showed up just a few times. This sequence joins TRBV29-1 and TRBJ2-1; D perhaps matches TRBD2 (5 bases). V was trimmed by 7 bases and J by 7 bases, leaving 11 bases between them. Germline V gene lookup returns CDR1 SQVTM and CDR2 ANQGSEA. CDR3 length: 11 residues. CDR3 in DNA: TGCAGCGGAGGGCCTGGTAATGAGCAGTTCTTC. This codes for CSGGPGNEQFF.

The V and J genes are TRBV6-2 or TRBV6-3 and TRBJ2-1; D call uncertain. V lost 6 bases to trimming and J lost 0 bases, with 12 bases between them. The CDR3 has 15 residues. Germline values: CDR1 MNHEY, CDR2 SVGEGT. The CDR3 region has the DNA TGTGCCAGCAGCCTCGCACCTTTCTCCTACAATGAGCAGTTCTTC. Its protein is CASSLAPFSYNEQFF.

This clonotype occurred many times. The chain recombines TRBV20-1 with TRBJ2-2; D remains unclear. V lost 6 bases and J 7 bases, leaving 12 bases between the germline ends. The CDR3 spans 12 residues. CDR1 and CDR2 from the germline V gene are DFQATT and SNEGSKA (reference sequence). CDR3 residues: CSARRAGGELFF. The CDR3 nucleotides read TGCAGTGCCCGTAGGGCAGGCGGGGAGCTGTTTTTT.

The chain couples TRBV4-3 to TRBJ1-6, with D possibly being TRBD1 (5 bases). V gave up 0 bases and J gave up 8 bases, with 8 bases separating them. CDR1 and CDR2 from the germline V gene are LGHNA and YSLEER. The CDR3 extends over 14 amino acids. The CDR3 DNA is TGCGCCAGCAGCCAAGATCAGGGATATTCACCCCTCCACTTT. This gives the protein CASSQDQGYSPLHF.

The V gene is TRBV20-1, the J gene TRBJ1-6, with TRBD1 as a possible D gene (5 bases). Germline V CDR1 and CDR2: DFQATT, SNEGSKA (reference sequence). V lost 3 bases, J lost 6 bases, and 15 bases lay in between. This CDR3 has 15 amino acids. Here the CDR3 DNA reads TGCAGTGCTAGTACATCAGCAGGGCCTAATTCACCCCTCCACTTT. This gives the protein CSASTSAGPNSPLHF.

This clonotype occurred many times. V and J are TRBV20-1 and TRBJ2-5, with TRBD1 matching 9 bases. The trim removed 0 bases at V and 5 bases at J, leaving 13 bases unmatched. This CDR3 has 17 amino acids. CDR1 and CDR2 from the germline V gene are DFQATT and SNEGSKA (reference sequence). In nucleotides, the CDR3 is TGCAGTGCTAGAGATCCGGTACGAACAGGGGGCGCCGAGACCCAGTACTTC. This encodes CSARDPVRTGGAETQYF.

This clonotype was seen a single time. The chain is built from TRBV11-2 and TRBJ2-3; 11 bases match TRBD2. The V and J ends lost 1 base and 4 bases, in that order; junction bases with no gene match: 13. The germline CDR1 and CDR2 sequences are SGHAT and FQNNGV. There are 19 residues in the CDR3. CDR3 sequence reads: CASSLGVLAGGLSADTQYF. The CDR3 bases are TGTGCCAGCAGCTTAGGGGTTCTAGCGGGGGGATTATCCGCAGATACGCAGTATTTT.

In regard to this clonotype: Relative to the germline gene, one junction end is altered; a read error may explain this. The chain couples TRBV20-1 to TRBJ2-5, with TRBD2 identical over 8 bases. In germline, CDR1 is DFQATT, CDR2 SNEGSKA (reference sequence). This CDR3 contains 16 residues. The CDR3 DNA sequence: TGCTGTGCTAGGCAAAGCGGGGGCGCCTACCAAGAGACCCAGTACTTC. It is translated as CCARQSGGAYQETQYF.

This clonotype was counted only a few times. The rearrangement uses TRBV7-2 and TRBJ2-5; D might be TRBD1 (6 bases). Germline assignment: CDR1 SGHTA and CDR2 FQGNSA. V was pared by 0 bases and J by 2 bases, with 10 bases between. The CDR3 is made up of 15 amino acids. This CDR3 reads CASSLATGRQETQYF. CDR3 DNA: TGTGCCAGCAGCTTAGCGACAGGACGTCAAGAGACCCAGTACTTC.

The genes are TRBV28 and TRBJ2-7, with D hard to call. Deletions cut 4 bases from V and 6 bases from J, with 22 bases between. CDR1 and CDR2 from the germline V gene are MDHEN and SYDVKM. The CDR3 runs to 16 residues. The CDR3 loop is CASSSLGRKLNFEQYV. In DNA, the CDR3 is TGTGCCAGCAGTTCATTGGGCCGGAAACTAAACTTCGAGCAGTACGTC.

This clonotype was detected a few times. The rearrangement links TRBV20-1 to TRBJ2-3; perhaps TRBD2 as D (5 bases). Per the germline V gene, CDR1 is DFQATT and CDR2 is SNEGSKA (reference sequence). This CDR3 comprises 15 residues. The V end was cut by 2 bases, the J end by 2 bases, with 14 bases between. The CDR3 protein is CSARRNSGPTDTQYF. The CDR3 DNA is TGCAGTGCTAGAAGAAACAGCGGCCCCACAGATACGCAGTATTTT.

The chain joins TRBV3-1 to TRBJ2-1; D remains unclear. Germline V gene sequence: CDR1 LGHDT, CDR2 YNNKEL (reference sequence). Trimming pared 0 bases from V and 8 bases from J, leaving 23 bases between. The CDR3 covers 18 residues. The CDR3, as DNA: TGTGCCAGCAGCCAAGATATGGTGCGGTGGCCCCATGGGGATGAGCAGTTCTTC. This codes for CASSQDMVRWPHGDEQFF.

This clonotype was picked up a small number of times. This rearrangement joins TRBV5-4 to TRBJ2-3; the D gene could be TRBD1 or TRBD2 (6 bases each). The CDR3 has 16 amino acids. V was clipped by 3 bases and J by 4 bases, with 18 bases between them. Per germline, CDR1 SGHNT and CDR2 YYREEE (reference sequence). The CDR3 DNA is TGTGCCAGCAGCTCAGGAGGGGGAAGGTCTGCAGATACGCAGTATTTT. This codes for CASSSGGGRSADTQYF.